Following are 32 T cell receptor beta chains from one sample sequenced in a study of T cell changes during pregnancy in multiple sclerosis. Using immunoSEQ multiplex PCR, the repertoire was profiled, and TCRdb retains in-frame clones only, with some absent. The data hold around 28,000 clones, with around nine tenths observed a single time. This specimen was CD8+ T cells from peripheral blood mononuclear cells, taken in the second trimester of pregnancy. These receptors came from a female donor with multiple sclerosis, enrolled in a pregnancy study.

This clone was detected only once. The chain has TRBV28 and TRBJ2-3; 9 nucleotides line up with TRBD2. There are 19 residues in the CDR3. V dropped 6 bases and J dropped 0; count of bases not matched to a gene: 16. Per germline, CDR1 MDHEN and CDR2 SYDVKM. The CDR3 region has the DNA TGTGCCAGCAGATATACCGGGTCGGGACTAGCAGTAAGCACAGATACGCAGTATTTT. Translated: CASRYTGSGLAVSTDTQYF.

V is TRBV5-5 and J is TRBJ2-3; D ambiguous. The V end was cut by 0 bases, the J end by 1 base, with 12 bases between. Germline V CDR1 and CDR2: SGHKS, YYEKEE (reference sequence). The CDR3 is made up of 16 amino acids. The CDR3 protein is CASSLGFVTGTDTQYF. Written as DNA, the CDR3 is TGTGCCAGCAGCTTGGGTTTCGTGACTGGCACAGATACGCAGTATTTT.

The V gene is TRBV29-1, the J gene TRBJ2-7, with a weak D call TRBD1 (5 bases). V dropped 7 bases and J dropped 2 bases, with 18 bases sitting between them. This CDR3 spans 14 amino acids. The germline V gene encodes CDR1 SQVTM and CDR2 ANQGSEA. CDR3 in amino acids: CSASGIITPYEQYF. The CDR3 nucleotides are TGCAGCGCCTCAGGGATCATAACACCCTACGAGCAGTACTTC.

CDR3 loop: CSVTGLAGADEQYF. CDR3 bases: TGCAGCGTTACCGGACTAGCGGGAGCGGACGAGCAGTACTTC. This chain uses TRBV29-1 with TRBJ2-7; 13 bases line up with TRBD2. V was clipped by 5 bases and J by 5 bases; unmatched bases: 6. Germline CDR1 and CDR2: SQVTM and ANQGSEA. This CDR3 has 14 residues.

This sequence joins TRBV29-1 and TRBJ2-2, with TRBD2 matching 8 bases. Germline CDR1 and CDR2: SQVTM and ANQGSEA. CDR3 size: 14 residues. Trimming at V came to 6 bases and at J to 6 bases, leaving 9 bases not matched to a gene. CDR3 nucleotides: TGCAGCGTCAGCGGGAGAGCGGCCGCCGGGGAGCTGTTTTTT. Amino acid sequence: CSVSGRAAAGELFF.

The CDR3 DNA follows: TGTGCCAGCAGCTTGGAAGGGACAGCCTCTGGGGCCAACGTCCTGACTTTC. Translating gives CASSLEGTASGANVLTF. V and J are TRBV5-6 and TRBJ2-6, with 7 bases lining up with TRBD1. J gave up 0 bases and V 0 bases, and 3 bases lay outside the gene matches. Germline loops: CDR1 SGHDT, CDR2 YYEEEE. The CDR3 runs to 17 residues.

This clone came up a few times. The rearrangement links TRBV9 to TRBJ1-2, with 8 bases that match TRBD1. Germline CDR1 SGDLS, CDR2 YYNGEE. J lost 5 bases, V lost 5 bases, and 8 bases had no gene match. There are 14 residues in the CDR3. The CDR3 DNA reads as TGTGCCAGCAGTGCCGGACAGGGACCTTATGGCTACACCTTC. It is translated as CASSAGQGPYGYTF.

V usage is TRBV13 and J usage is TRBJ2-5; TRBD2 aligns across 13 bases. CDR3 length: 15 residues. Trimming removed 6 bases from V and 4 bases from J; junction bases left unmatched: 5. Germline CDR1 reads PRHDT; CDR2 reads FYEKMQ (reference sequence). The DNA of the CDR3 is TGTGCCAGCAGGTGGGGACTAGCGGGAAGAGAGACCCAGTACTTC. The encoded protein is CASRWGLAGRETQYF.

The rearrangement joins TRBV5-6 to TRBJ2-7; 8 bases are shared with TRBD2. This CDR3 region has 15 residues. Germline CDR1 reads SGHDT; CDR2 reads YYEEEE. V trimming: 6 bases; J trimming: 4 bases; junction bases outside the gene matches: 12. The DNA of the CDR3 is TGTGCCAGCACCCTCACTAGCGGCCCTCCTTACGAGCAGTACTTC. Protein sequence: CASTLTSGPPYEQYF.

The chain uses TRBV27 and TRBJ1-1, with TRBD1 as a possible D gene (6 bases). Looked up from germline, CDR1 is MNHEY and CDR2 is SMNVEV (reference sequence). The CDR3 is 14 residues long. Trimming left V 6 bases short and J 1 base short, with 12 bases between. The chain's CDR3 is CASSGTFENTEAFF. CDR3 sequence (DNA): TGTGCCAGCAGCGGGACATTTGAGAACACTGAAGCTTTCTTT.

The J gene is TRBJ1-1, the V gene TRBV27; D is unclear. The V gene's germline CDR1 is MNHEY and CDR2 SMNVEV (reference sequence). CDR3 size: 15 residues. V was shortened by 0 bases and J by 1 base, with 9 bases between the two germline ends. The CDR3 reads CASSLSEVRNTEAFF. The DNA of the CDR3 is TGTGCCAGCAGTTTATCGGAGGTTCGGAACACTGAAGCTTTCTTT.

The rearrangement uses TRBV9 and TRBJ1-2, with unresolved D. CDR3 length: 14 amino acids. V was clipped by 3 bases and J by 4 bases, with 13 bases between them. Germline assignment: CDR1 SGDLS and CDR2 YYNGEE. CDR3 region: CASSAGNSFYGYTF. The DNA of the CDR3 is TGTGCCAGCAGCGCCGGGAACTCCTTCTATGGCTACACCTTC.

The rearrangement links TRBV2 to TRBJ1-3; possibly TRBD1 for D (6 bases). Trimming pared 2 bases from V and 2 bases from J, leaving 10 bases between. Germline V lookup: CDR1 SNHLY, CDR2 FYNNEI. The CDR3 length is 15 residues. CDR3 loop: CASSEYREPGNTIYF. The CDR3 nucleotides read TGTGCCAGCAGTGAATACAGGGAACCTGGAAACACCATATATTTT.

The V call is TRBV5-6, the J call TRBJ2-1; 15 positions match TRBD2. Trimming took 1 base from V and 12 from J; bases not matched to a gene: 8. Germline V CDR1 and CDR2: SGHDT, YYEEEE. CDR3 length equals 16 residues. The CDR3 DNA reads as TGTGCCAGCAGCTTGCCTCGGACTAGCGGGGGGGGTGGGCAGTTCTTC. This sequence encodes CASSLPRTSGGGGQFF.

This chain links TRBV19 with TRBJ2-7; 14 bases are shared with TRBD2. The trim removed 5 bases at V and 6 bases at J, leaving 6 bases unmatched. From germline, CDR1 is LNHDA and CDR2 SQIVND (reference sequence). The CDR3 consists of 15 residues. CDR3 DNA: TGTGCCAGTAGTGGTCGGACTAGCGGGAGGTTCGAGCAGTACTTC. It codes for CASSGRTSGRFEQYF.

CDR3 loop: CASRTQTGEETQYF. CDR3 nucleotide sequence: TGTGCCAGCAGGACGCAGACAGGAGAAGAGACCCAGTACTTC. The chain carries TRBV6-6 and TRBJ2-5, with D perhaps matching TRBD1 (6 bases). The V end lost 6 bases, the J end lost 3 bases, and 14 bases lay between the germline ends. This CDR3 contains 14 residues. From germline, CDR1 is MNHNY and CDR2 SVGAGI (reference sequence).

V gene TRBV9 combines with J gene TRBJ1-2; 9 bases align to TRBD1. Unmatched junction bases numbered 5, after V lost 1 base and J lost 4 bases. CDR1 SGDLS and CDR2 YYNGEE come from the germline V gene. The CDR3 sequence is 15 residues long. CDR3: CASSVLQGAFYGYTF. The CDR3 coding sequence is TGTGCCAGCAGCGTACTACAGGGGGCCTTCTATGGCTACACCTTC.

This chain uses TRBV9 with TRBJ2-3; 7 bases match TRBD1. The CDR3 has 16 amino acids. Trimming at V came to 3 bases and at J to 0 bases, leaving 7 bases not matched to a gene. CDR1 and CDR2 from the germline V gene are SGDLS and YYNGEE. CDR3 sequence reads: CASSGRGQASTDTQYF. The CDR3 DNA sequence: TGTGCCAGCAGCGGTAGAGGACAGGCCAGCACAGATACGCAGTATTTT. The entire variable domain, with the rest obtained from reference TRBV9 and TRBJ2-3, is as follows: DSGVTQTPKHLITATGQRVTLRCSPRSGDLSVYWYQQSLDQGLQFLIQYYNGEERAKGNILERFSAQQFPDLHSELNLSSLELGDSALYFCASSGRGQASTDTQYFGPGTRLTVL.

The chain joins TRBV6-4 to TRBJ1-5, with 8 bases aligning to TRBD1. This CDR3 is 13 amino acids long. CDR1 and CDR2 (germline): MRHNA, SNTAGT. J was trimmed by 3 bases and V by 9 bases; bases with no gene match: 4. The chain's CDR3 is CASSDRANQPQHF. The CDR3 nucleotides read TGTGCCAGTTCGGACAGGGCCAATCAGCCCCAGCATTTT.

In its sample, this clone was seen once. This chain connects TRBV4-3 to TRBJ2-1, with a tentative D call TRBD2 (6 bases). The CDR3 is 16 residues long. Germline V gives CDR1 LGHNA, CDR2 YSLEER. The V gene lost 4 bases and the J gene lost 5 bases, with 18 bases spanning the gap. The CDR3 DNA sequence: TGCGCCAGCAGCCCCGAGGCCAGCGGACTAAACAATGAGCAGTTCTTC. Its protein product is CASSPEASGLNNEQFF.

The chain carries TRBV29-1 and TRBJ2-4; possibly TRBD2 for D (5 bases). CDR1 and CDR2 from the germline V gene are SQVTM and ANQGSEA. The CDR3 totals 16 residues. V lost 4 bases to trimming and J lost 0 bases, with 16 bases between them. CDR3 bases: TGCAGCGTTGTAAGGGAGAATATTCTAGCCAAAAACATTCAGTACTTC. This codes for CSVVRENILAKNIQYF.

The CDR3 loop reads CASSLALSGNTIYF. The DNA of the CDR3 is TGTGCCAGCAGCTTAGCTCTCAGTGGAAACACCATATATTTT. The chain joins TRBV7-2 to TRBJ1-3, with unresolved D. Trimming left V 0 bases short and J 3 bases short, with 6 bases between. The germline V gene encodes CDR1 SGHTA and CDR2 FQGNSA. CDR3 length: 14 residues. Looking up the rest from reference TRBV7-2 and TRBJ1-3 gives the full variable domain: GAGVSQSPSNKVTEKGKDVELRCDPISGHTALYWYRQSLGQGLEFLIYFQGNSAPDKSGLPSDRFSAERTGGSVSTLTIQRTQQEDSAVYLCASSLALSGNTIYFGEGSWLTVV.

The J gene is TRBJ2-7, the V gene TRBV29-1, with D possibly matching TRBD2 (5 bases). The V end was cut by 3 bases, the J end by 4 bases, with 13 bases between. The CDR3 consists of 13 residues. Germline V gene data show CDR1 as SQVTM and CDR2 as ANQGSEA. The CDR3 loop reads CSVDGAVGYEQYF. DNA of the CDR3: TGCAGCGTTGACGGAGCGGTAGGGTACGAGCAGTACTTC.

The chain couples TRBV28 to TRBJ1-1, with D possibly being TRBD1 (5 bases). V lost 5 bases and J 1 base, leaving 11 bases between the germline ends. The CDR3 sequence is 14 residues long. CDR1 is MDHEN and CDR2 is SYDVKM in the germline V gene. CDR3: CASSQPGGNTEAFF. Written as DNA, the CDR3 is TGTGCCAGCAGTCAGCCGGGGGGGAACACTGAAGCTTTCTTT. Looking up the rest from reference TRBV28 and TRBJ1-1 gives the full variable domain: DVKVTQSSRYLVKRTGEKVFLECVQDMDHENMFWYRQDPGLGLRLIYFSYDVKMKEKGDIPEGYSVSREKKERFSLILESASTNQTSMYLCASSQPGGNTEAFFGQGTRLTVV.

The gene calls are TRBV6-1 and TRBJ2-7, with 7 bases that match TRBD1. V shed 2 bases and J 3 bases; nucleotides not matched to a gene: 10. Looked up from germline, CDR1 is MNHNS and CDR2 is SASEGT. There are 16 residues in the CDR3. CDR3 loop: CASSEIASRGLYEQYF. The CDR3 DNA follows: TGTGCCAGCAGTGAAATAGCCTCAAGGGGGCTCTACGAGCAGTACTTC.

The chain combines TRBV29-1 with TRBJ2-1; no clear D gene. This CDR3 is 16 amino acids long. The V and J ends lost 0 bases and 0 bases respectively, with 12 bases between them. The germline CDR1 and CDR2 sequences are SQVTM and ANQGSEA. CDR3 residues: CSVEDSTVDSYNEQFF. CDR3 coding DNA: TGCAGCGTTGAAGATTCTACAGTAGACTCCTACAATGAGCAGTTCTTC.

The V gene is TRBV30, the J gene TRBJ2-5, with 11 bases identical to TRBD1. Germline V gives CDR1 GTSNPN, CDR2 SVGIG (reference sequence). CDR3 size: 15 residues. Trimming at V came to 2 bases and at J to 5 bases, leaving 7 bases not matched to a gene. The CDR3 DNA follows: TGTGCCTGGAGTAAGGACAGGGGGCTTCAGGAGACCCAGTACTTC. Translation gives CAWSKDRGLQETQYF.

The chain couples TRBV2 to TRBJ1-2, with TRBD1 matching over 9 bases. V shed 2 bases and J 7 bases; nucleotides not matched to a gene: 8. This CDR3 spans 15 amino acids. Per germline, CDR1 SNHLY and CDR2 FYNNEI. The CDR3 loop reads CASSERTGAAAGYTF. The DNA for the CDR3 is TGTGCCAGCAGTGAAAGGACAGGGGCGGCGGCTGGCTACACCTTC.

This chain connects TRBV29-1 to TRBJ2-7, with D possibly TRBD1 on 6 matching bases. This CDR3 is 13 amino acids long. The V end was cut by 7 bases, the J end by 0 bases, with 13 bases between. Germline CDR1 reads SQVTM; CDR2 reads ANQGSEA. CDR3 protein: CSARGGLSYEQYF. In DNA, the CDR3 is TGCAGCGCCAGGGGCGGACTCTCCTACGAGCAGTACTTC.

The gene calls are TRBV7-9 and TRBJ1-1, with D maybe TRBD1 (6 bases). The V gene lost 1 base and the J gene lost 4 bases, with 10 bases spanning the gap. Germline V gives CDR1 SEHNR, CDR2 FQNEAQ (reference sequence). CDR3 length equals 14 residues. As DNA, the CDR3 is TGTGCCAGCAGCTTAGATCGAGGGGGCACTGAAGCTTTCTTT. This gives the protein CASSLDRGGTEAFF.

The gene calls are TRBV7-9 and TRBJ2-7; maybe TRBD2 (7 bases). Germline values: CDR1 SEHNR, CDR2 FQNEAQ (reference sequence). This CDR3 spans 14 amino acids. The V end lost 7 bases, the J end lost 2 bases, and 15 bases lay between the germline ends. This CDR3 is CASTHGEGAYEQYF. The CDR3 nucleotides are TGTGCCAGCACCCACGGGGAGGGGGCCTACGAGCAGTACTTC.

This clone was seen once. The chain links TRBV29-1 to TRBJ1-1; weak D call: TRBD1 (6 bases). V was clipped by 0 bases and J by 8 bases, with 13 bases between them. Germline CDR1 SQVTM, CDR2 ANQGSEA. The CDR3 extends over 13 amino acids. The CDR3 coding sequence is TGCAGCGTTGAAGATGCCATTGGGGGCGAAGCTTTCTTT. It is translated as CSVEDAIGGEAFF.